The 3 T cell receptor beta chains below come from one sample, sequenced in a study of T cell repertoires in cytomegalovirus infection. MiXCR, run by TCRdb on the reads, gives a single entry per CDR3 protein. The sample includes a few hundred thousand distinct CDR3 sequences, less than 30% of them seen just once. The sample comprised PBMCs. Receptors originate from a human donor in good health (CMV status not recorded). Some clones in this sample may be carry-over from other donors' samples.

This clonotype was seen only a few times. This rearrangement joins TRBV7-2 to TRBJ2-3; 8 nucleotides align to TRBD2. The germline V gene encodes CDR1 SGHTA and CDR2 FQGNSA. This CDR3 region has 16 residues. V dropped 5 bases and J dropped 7; count of bases not matched to a gene: 14. The CDR3 nucleotides read TGTGCCAGCAGCCGATTCGGCCTAGCGGGTGTTTATACGCAGTATTTT. Encoded protein: CASSRFGLAGVYTQYF.

The gene calls are TRBV27 and TRBJ2-6; 9 nucleotides match TRBD1. The V segment lost 5 bases and the J segment 3 bases; nucleotides outside the gene matches: 11. This CDR3 has 18 residues. Germline-derived CDR1 and CDR2 are MNHEY and SMNVEV (reference sequence). The CDR3 DNA is TGTGCCAGCAGTGAACCGGGACAGGGAGGTCTTGGGGCCAACGTCCTGACTTTC. This translates into CASSEPGQGGLGANVLTF.

This clonotype was detected only a few times. CDR3 sequence reads: CASSLSNRDTQYF. The DNA for the CDR3 is TGTGCCAGCAGCTTGTCCAATAGAGATACGCAGTATTTT. This chain joins TRBV7-3 and TRBJ2-3; D uncertain. This CDR3 comprises 13 residues. V was clipped by 3 bases and J by 5 bases, with 9 bases between them. The germline CDR1 and CDR2 sequences are SGHTA and FQGTGA.